The present entry profiles one T cell receptor beta chain with its context. The antigen is undetermined. The data are from a study of T cells in tuberculosis. The time point was: new active TB diagnosis, blood taken before or within 7 days of starting treatment. The CDR3 length is 12 residues. The V gene lost 3 bases and the J gene lost 4 bases, with 5 bases spanning the gap. CDR1 is SGHDT and CDR2 is YYEEEE in the germline V gene. Study conclusions and caveats: The TCR-beta difference was not significant; alpha differences partly reflected length. Active tuberculosis TCR-alpha repertoires lay closer to GMM-specific TCRs than IGRA-negative controls, suggesting clonal expansion.

Libraries were prepared by immunoSEQ multiplex PCR; TCRdb keeps only in-frame clonotypes and omits some of them. This sample has more than 30,000 clones; approximately 94% occur once, and the top ten carry roughly 4%. The chain is built from TRBV5-6 and TRBJ1-3; a weak D match, TRBD1 (5 bases). Specimen: PBMCs, collected at tuberculosis diagnosis. This TCR was sampled from an adult with tuberculosis. This chain's CDR3 is CASSWTGNTIYF. Written as DNA, the CDR3 is TGTGCCAGCAGCTGGACAGGAAACACCATATATTTT.